This T cell receptor (beta chain) stems from a study of CD8 T cells in ankylosing spondylitis. With regard to this clonotype: Antigen unknown.

V was trimmed by 8 bases and J by 8 bases, leaving 10 bases between them. CDR3 size: 11 residues. Libraries of TCR beta came from quantitative 5'-RACE with molecular barcodes. TCRdb reprocessed the 5' RACE reads with MiXCR, giving one entry per CDR3 protein. The repertoire consists of 230,000 or so distinct CDR3 sequences, with under 20% occurring once and the leading ten covering approximately 33%. Study-level findings and limits: Clones linked to disease were reported to show significant enrichment in matched ankylosing spondylitis synovial fluid. Previously reported in reactive arthritis synovial fluid and blood were some of the motif variants. The study identified a TCR beta motif of under 10 highly homologous variants that appeared characteristic of ankylosing spondylitis blood.

The genes are TRBV12-3 or TRBV12-4 and TRBJ2-1, with D perhaps being TRBD1 or TRBD2 (6 bases each). The sample was blood, either unsorted or a sorted T cell fraction (not recorded which). This receptor was identified in a male donor with ankylosing spondylitis or in good health (not recorded which). Here the CDR3 DNA reads TGTGCCAGCGGGGGGCTCTATGAGCAGTTCTTC. Its protein product is CASGGLYEQFF.